The clone carrying this T cell receptor beta chain was detected only a few times. Four PCR rounds used nested alpha and beta constant region primers plus the SP2 primer. TCRdb reprocessed the 5' RACE reads via MiXCR and lists one record per CDR3 protein. Counted here are tens of thousands of distinct CDR3 sequences, about 7% occurring once; the ten biggest clones make up around 10%. The sample originates from a study of naive and memory T cell subsets. A UMI-containing oligonucleotide was joined by 3' ligation to the TCR cDNA template. This TCR was sampled from a male donor in good health.

The CDR3 DNA follows: TGTGCCAGCAGTTCCACGAATACCCAGCCCCAGCATTTT. It encodes CASSSTNTQPQHF. The rearrangement links TRBV6-5 to TRBJ1-5; the D is unclear. V was trimmed by 4 bases and J by 7 bases, leaving 11 bases between them. The CDR3 totals 13 residues. CDR1 and CDR2 (germline): MNHEY, SVGAGI.